Below, 30 T cell receptor beta chains from the same sample are listed, as sequenced in a study of patients and donors after allogeneic stem cell transplantation. TCRdb passed the RT-PCR reads through MiXCR, listing each CDR3 protein once. The data contain approximately 150,000 distinct CDR3 sequences, roughly 22% of them singletons. The specimen was blood, either unsorted or a sorted T cell fraction (not recorded which). The receptors were sampled from a human donor who was either an allogeneic HSCT recipient or a stem cell or donor lymphocyte infusion donor (not recorded which). It is not recorded whose cells these are; they may come from a transplant donor.

This clonotype came up a few times. The chain is built from TRBV14 and TRBJ1-4, with a possible D match to TRBD1 (5 bases). The CDR3 length is 13 residues. V gave up 6 bases and J gave up 8 bases, with 13 bases separating them. Germline CDR1 and CDR2: SGHDN and FVKESK. The CDR3 nucleotides read TGTGCCAGCAGTCCAGGGATGCGGGAAAAACTGTTTTTT. Encoded protein: CASSPGMREKLFF.

Many counts were recorded for this clonotype. This chain connects TRBV29-1 to TRBJ1-3; possible D gene TRBD1, 5 bases. V lost 4 bases, J lost 2 bases, and 15 bases lay in between. The CDR3 has 15 residues. Germline V gene sequence: CDR1 SQVTM, CDR2 ANQGSEA. CDR3 sequence reads: CSVAFGAAAGNTIYF. The CDR3 DNA reads as TGCAGCGTTGCGTTCGGGGCTGCGGCTGGAAACACCATATATTTT.

This clonotype was picked up a small number of times. The chain combines TRBV6-6 with TRBJ1-2; D is perhaps TRBD1 (6 bases). CDR3 size: 15 residues. V was pared by 0 bases and J by 3 bases, with 11 bases between. Looked up from germline, CDR1 is MNHNY and CDR2 is SVGAGI (reference sequence). The CDR3 DNA is TGTGCCAGCAGTTACTCGAACAGGGCCTACTATGGCTACACCTTC. Translation gives CASSYSNRAYYGYTF.

This clonotype appeared many times. The chain combines TRBV12-3 or TRBV12-4 with TRBJ1-1; D remains ambiguous. Deletions cut 3 bases from V and 4 bases from J, with 9 bases between. The CDR3 contains 13 residues. The CDR3 nucleotides are TGTGCCAGCAGTTTGGGCAGAATCACTGAAGCTTTCTTT. This translates into CASSLGRITEAFF.

The chain uses TRBV20-1 and TRBJ2-7; 7 bases fit TRBD2. CDR3 length: 15 residues. CDR1 is DFQATT, CDR2 SNEGSKA, per germline (reference sequence). V lost 5 bases to trimming and J lost 1 base; unmatched junction nucleotides: 11. The CDR3 DNA is TGCAGTGCTCAGCCAACTCGCGGGGGTTCCTACGAGCAGTACTTC. It yields the protein CSAQPTRGGSYEQYF.

This clonotype was seen a handful of times. The chain links TRBV27 to TRBJ1-6; D remains ambiguous. This CDR3 has 12 amino acids. Deletions cut 6 bases from V and 6 bases from J, with 6 bases between. CDR1 is MNHEY, CDR2 SMNVEV, per germline (reference sequence). The CDR3 DNA reads as TGTGCCAGCAGAAGATCTAATTCACCCCTCCACTTT. Translated, it gives CASRRSNSPLHF.

The chain recombines TRBV5-6 with TRBJ2-5; a possible D gene is TRBD1 (6 bases). Germline CDR1 reads SGHDT; CDR2 reads YYEEEE. Trimming shortened V by 0 bases and J by 5 bases, and 17 bases separated the two germline ends. The CDR3 totals 16 residues. CDR3 nucleotide sequence: TGTGCCAGCAGCTTGGTAGGACAGCCCCGCGTGGAGACCCAGTACTTC. Translating it yields CASSLVGQPRVETQYF.

J is TRBJ2-3 and V is TRBV7-6, with unresolved D. Germline CDR1 and CDR2: SGHVS and FNYEAQ. V was trimmed by 1 base and J by 3 bases, leaving 5 bases between them. The length of the CDR3 is 13 residues. The CDR3 spells CASSLEGTDTQYF. The CDR3 region has the DNA TGTGCCAGCAGCTTAGAAGGGACAGATACGCAGTATTTT. Variable domain in full (rest from reference TRBV7-6 and TRBJ2-3): GAGVSQSPRYKVTKRGQDVALRCDPISGHVSLYWYRQALGQGPEFLTYFNYEAQQDKSGLPNDRFSAERPEGSISTLTIQRTEQRDSAMYRCASSLEGTDTQYFGPGTRLTVL.

This clonotype was detected a few times. The CDR3 bases are TGCGCCAGCAGTAGAGGGCCTGAGGCCTACGAGCAGTACTTC. Residues: CASSRGPEAYEQYF. The chain links TRBV4-3 to TRBJ2-7; maybe TRBD2 (5 bases). This CDR3 has 14 residues. Trimming cost V 6 bases and J 2 bases, with 14 bases left between them. Germline assignment: CDR1 LGHNA and CDR2 YSLEER.

About this clonotype: At one end, the junction sequence differs from germline, possibly due to a read error. The CDR3, as DNA: TGCAGCGTTGGGACAGGGGAGGAGTACAAAGAGCAGTTCTTC. It translates to CSVGTGEEYKEQFF. V and J are TRBV29-1 and TRBJ2-1, with 9 bases matching TRBD1. The CDR3 runs 14 residues. The germline CDR1 and CDR2 sequences are SQVTM and ANQGSEA.

The chain has TRBV9 and TRBJ1-4, with TRBD1 matching 7 bases. The ends lost 4 bases at V and 4 bases at J; junction bases unmatched: 7. Germline V gene data show CDR1 as SGDLS and CDR2 as YYNGEE. The CDR3 spans 15 residues. CDR3 bases: TGTGCCAGCAGCCCGAGGGGACAGCTTAATGAAAAACTGTTTTTT. Residues: CASSPRGQLNEKLFF.

The rearrangement uses TRBV5-6 and TRBJ2-1; 10 nucleotides agree with TRBD1. CDR3 length: 17 amino acids. Germline V gene data show CDR1 as SGHDT and CDR2 as YYEEEE. V lost 0 bases to trimming and J lost 2 bases; unmatched junction nucleotides: 5. The CDR3 loop is CASSLEMDRGAYNEQFF. In nucleotides, the CDR3 is TGTGCCAGCAGCTTGGAGATGGACAGGGGGGCCTACAATGAGCAGTTCTTC.

V usage is TRBV9 and J usage is TRBJ1-2; no reliable D call. This CDR3 region has 12 residues. Germline loops: CDR1 SGDLS, CDR2 YYNGEE. V lost 0 bases to trimming and J lost 8 bases, with 8 bases between them. For the CDR3, the DNA is TGTGCCAGCAGCGTAGGACCGTCGGGCTACACCTTC. This gives the protein CASSVGPSGYTF.

The chain recombines TRBV10-3 with TRBJ2-1; a possible D gene is TRBD2 (6 bases). V shed 3 bases and J shed 0 bases, with 27 bases lying between them. Germline V gene lookup returns CDR1 ENHRY and CDR2 SYGVKD. The CDR3 spans 21 residues. CDR3 DNA: TGTGCCATCAGTGAACATCCAGCCCTAGGTGACGGGAGTAGCTCCTACAATGAGCAGTTCTTC. This gives the protein CAISEHPALGDGSSSYNEQFF.

This chain connects TRBV9 to TRBJ2-2; D tentatively reads TRBD1 or TRBD2 (5 bases each). Trimming removed 1 base from V and 4 bases from J, with 8 bases in between. The CDR3 contains 14 residues. CDR1 and CDR2 from the germline V gene are SGDLS and YYNGEE. The CDR3 region has the DNA TGTGCCAGCAGCGTACGAGGGGCCACCGGGGAGCTGTTTTTT. Residues: CASSVRGATGELFF.

The CDR3 is CASSPMVGVSEAFF. The CDR3 nucleotides are TGTGCCAGCAGTCCAATGGTTGGGGTAAGTGAAGCTTTCTTT. The V call is TRBV12-3 or TRBV12-4, the J call TRBJ1-1; D remains unclear. The ends were cut back, 5 bases at V and 7 bases at J, with 17 bases in the middle. This CDR3 spans 14 amino acids.

This clonotype has a handful of counts. V usage is TRBV20-1 and J usage is TRBJ2-3; no clear D gene. The V and J ends lost 4 bases and 3 bases respectively, with 2 bases between them. Germline loops: CDR1 DFQATT, CDR2 SNEGSKA (reference sequence). The CDR3 runs 10 residues. CDR3 nucleotides: TGCAGTGCTAAAACAGATACGCAGTATTTT. Translated, it gives CSAKTDTQYF.

A few counts support this clonotype. This chain uses TRBV27 with TRBJ1-2, with 9 bases matching TRBD1. Germline trimming cut 5 bases from V and 9 bases from J; bases unmatched to any gene: 10. This CDR3 is built from 14 residues. CDR1 and CDR2 (germline): MNHEY, SMNVEV (reference sequence). The CDR3 here is CASSANRDRECYTF. CDR3 nucleotides: TGTGCCAGCAGTGCGAACCGGGACAGGGAATGCTACACCTTC.

The sample holds a few counts of this clonotype. This chain joins TRBV6-4 and TRBJ2-3, with a possible D match to TRBD1 (5 bases). This CDR3 comprises 14 residues. Trimming removed 3 bases at V and 1 base at J, with 8 bases between. Per germline, CDR1 MRHNA and CDR2 SNTAGT. As DNA, the CDR3 is TGTGCCAGCAGTGAGGGGCAGGGCACAGATACGCAGTATTTT. Translating it yields CASSEGQGTDTQYF.

This chain uses TRBV29-1 with TRBJ1-2, with no clear D. The germline CDR1 and CDR2 sequences are SQVTM and ANQGSEA. The length of the CDR3 is 15 residues. V lost 4 bases, J lost 1 base, and 16 bases lay in between. CDR3 sequence: CSVGVGVGGNYGYTF. The CDR3 nucleotides are TGCAGCGTTGGTGTCGGGGTAGGCGGTAACTATGGCTACACCTTC.

The CDR3 DNA follows: TGTGCCAGTAGTAGAGGGGACGGCTCAAATCAGCCCCAGCATTTT. This gives the protein CASSRGDGSNQPQHF. This chain connects TRBV19 to TRBJ1-5; D is perhaps TRBD1 (5 bases). In germline, CDR1 is LNHDA, CDR2 SQIVND (reference sequence). The CDR3 contains 15 residues. The V end lost 4 bases, the J end lost 4 bases, and 14 bases lay between the germline ends.

The chain uses TRBV5-1 and TRBJ2-3; D is possibly TRBD1 or TRBD2 (5 bases each). Germline loops: CDR1 SGHRS, CDR2 YFSETQ. The V end was cut by 1 base, the J end by 6 bases, with 24 bases between. The CDR3 contains 18 residues. The CDR3 loop reads CASSLLGRASSGFDTQYF. CDR3 sequence (DNA): TGCGCCAGCAGCTTGCTGGGGCGGGCTAGCTCTGGTTTTGATACGCAGTATTTT.

The chain employs TRBV20-1 and TRBJ1-4; the D is unclear. Germline V gene sequence: CDR1 DFQATT, CDR2 SNEGSKA (reference sequence). The CDR3 consists of 15 residues. V was pared by 1 base and J by 5 bases, with 14 bases between. The CDR3 here is CSARVGSQLNEKLFF. The DNA for the CDR3 is TGCAGTGCTAGAGTGGGATCTCAGTTGAATGAAAAACTGTTTTTT.

The CDR3 DNA reads TGTGCCAGCTCACCAGAGCGGGAGCAAGAGACCCAGTACTTC. Protein: CASSPEREQETQYF. This rearrangement joins TRBV18 to TRBJ2-5; 8 positions match TRBD2. The ends lost 2 bases at V and 2 bases at J; junction bases unmatched: 1. Germline CDR1 is KGHSH and CDR2 is LQKENI. CDR3 length: 14 residues. Variable domain in full (rest from reference TRBV18 and TRBJ2-5): NAGVMQNPRHLVRRRGQEARLRCSPMKGHSHVYWYRQLPEEGLKFMVYLQKENIIDESGMPKERFSAEFPKEGPSILRIQQVVRGDSAAYFCASSPEREQETQYFGPGTRLLVL.

This clonotype has a handful of counts. The chain joins TRBV7-9 to TRBJ1-2; unclear D gene. Germline CDR1 SEHNR, CDR2 FQNEAQ (reference sequence). Between the trimmed V and J ends, which lost 0 bases and 8 bases, there was a span of 13 bases. The CDR3 has 14 residues. The CDR3 loop is CASSLAVHIGGYTF. Written as DNA, the CDR3 is TGTGCCAGCAGCTTAGCAGTACATATAGGAGGCTACACCTTC. Full variable domain (remainder filled in from reference TRBV7-9 and TRBJ1-2): DTGVSQNPRHKITKRGQNVTFRCDPISEHNRLYWYRQTLGQGPEFLTYFQNEAQLEKSRLLSDRFSAERPKGSFSTLEIQRTEQGDSAMYLCASSLAVHIGGYTFGSGTRLTVV.

V usage is TRBV20-1 and J usage is TRBJ2-7; 9 positions agree with TRBD2. Germline CDR1 DFQATT, CDR2 SNEGSKA (reference sequence). CDR3 length equals 14 residues. The ends lost 2 bases at V and 2 bases at J; junction bases unmatched: 4. CDR3 nucleotide sequence: TGCAGTGCTAGATCTAGCGGGGCCCCCTACGAGCAGTACTTC. Translation: CSARSSGAPYEQYF.

The V call is TRBV2, the J call TRBJ1-5, with D maybe TRBD1 (5 bases). This CDR3 is 14 amino acids long. Trimming left V 6 bases short and J 0 bases short, with 9 bases between. The germline V gene encodes CDR1 SNHLY and CDR2 FYNNEI. For the CDR3, the DNA is TGTGCCAGCAGGACAGTATATAGCAATCAGCCCCAGCATTTT. Its protein is CASRTVYSNQPQHF.

This chain uses TRBV20-1 with TRBJ1-1; 10 bases match TRBD1. This CDR3 region has 12 residues. Losses at the gene ends were 6 bases for V and 8 bases for J; bases not matched to a gene: 6. In germline, CDR1 is DFQATT, CDR2 SNEGSKA (reference sequence). As DNA, the CDR3 is TGCAGTGCAATCCCGGGACAGGGGGAAGCTTTCTTT. Protein product: CSAIPGQGEAFF.

Many counts were recorded for this clonotype. The rearrangement uses TRBV12-3 or TRBV12-4 and TRBJ1-1, with 12 bases identical to TRBD1. This CDR3 has 14 amino acids. Trimming removed 5 bases from V and 7 bases from J; junction bases left unmatched: 5. CDR3 sequence: CASSRGTGGYEAFF. CDR3 DNA: TGTGCCAGCAGTCGCGGGACAGGGGGCTATGAAGCTTTCTTT.

This clonotype showed up just once. A junction boundary mismatches the germline segment, possibly from a read error. The rearrangement joins TRBV2 to TRBJ2-2, with D perhaps TRBD1 (5 bases). The CDR3 is 15 residues long. Germline V gene sequence: CDR1 SNHLY, CDR2 FYNNEI. CDR3 nucleotides: TGTGCCAGCCGAGCAGGGAACTTTAACACCGCGGAGCTGTTTTTT. The encoded protein is CASRAGNFNTAELFF.